The T cell receptor beta chain described here comes from a study of T-cell memory formation after mild COVID-19. In the study overall: Clusters were largely donor specific.

This clonotype was detected only a few times. TCRdb analysed the 5' RACE reads with MiXCR anew, one entry per CDR3 protein. This repertoire shows roughly 150,000 distinct CDR3 sequences, 14% to 15% found once; its top ten account for 25% to 30%. CDR1 MNHEY and CDR2 SVGEGT come from the germline V gene. The CDR3 length is 15 residues. The trim removed 7 bases at V and 5 bases at J, leaving 10 bases unmatched. Input material: PBMCs or a T cell subset sorted from them (not recorded which). The V call is TRBV6-2 or TRBV6-3, the J call TRBJ2-5; 10 bases are a match to TRBD1. The receptor was derived from an adult woman who had mild COVID-19 (a few samples of this study predate the infection). Cell type and time point are not known. For the CDR3, the DNA is TGTGCCAGCATTCCCCGGGACAGGGGCGCGGAGACCCAGTACTTC. Its translation is CASIPRDRGAETQYF.